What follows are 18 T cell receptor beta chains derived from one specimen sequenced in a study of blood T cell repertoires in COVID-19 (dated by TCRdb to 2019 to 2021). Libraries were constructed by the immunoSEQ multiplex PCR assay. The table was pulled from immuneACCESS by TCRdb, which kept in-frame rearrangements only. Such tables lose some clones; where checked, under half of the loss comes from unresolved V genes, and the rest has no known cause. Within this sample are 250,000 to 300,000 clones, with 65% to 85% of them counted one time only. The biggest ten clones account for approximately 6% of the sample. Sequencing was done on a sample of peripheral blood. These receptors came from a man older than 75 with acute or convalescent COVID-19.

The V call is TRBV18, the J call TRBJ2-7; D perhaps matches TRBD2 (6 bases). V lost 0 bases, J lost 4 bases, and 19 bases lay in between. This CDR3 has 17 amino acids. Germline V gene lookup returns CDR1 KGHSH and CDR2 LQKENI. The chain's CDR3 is CASSPPDGTRVRYEQYF. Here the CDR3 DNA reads TGTGCCAGCTCACCACCCGACGGGACTCGTGTTAGGTACGAGCAGTACTTC.

The CDR3 here is CASRRTGGLGEKLFF. The CDR3 DNA reads TGTGCCAGCAGACGTACAGGGGGCCTAGGCGAAAAACTGTTTTTT. The chain recombines TRBV9 with TRBJ1-4, with 9 nucleotides matching TRBD1. V gave up 5 bases and J gave up 8 bases; unmatched junction bases: 10. Germline CDR1 reads SGDLS; CDR2 reads YYNGEE. There are 15 residues in the CDR3.

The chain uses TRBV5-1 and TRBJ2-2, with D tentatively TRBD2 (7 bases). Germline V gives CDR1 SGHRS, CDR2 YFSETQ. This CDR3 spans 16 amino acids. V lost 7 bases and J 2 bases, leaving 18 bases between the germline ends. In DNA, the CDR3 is TGCGCCAGCTTTCCCGGGGGGCGGTACAACACCGGGGAGCTGTTTTTT. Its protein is CASFPGGRYNTGELFF.

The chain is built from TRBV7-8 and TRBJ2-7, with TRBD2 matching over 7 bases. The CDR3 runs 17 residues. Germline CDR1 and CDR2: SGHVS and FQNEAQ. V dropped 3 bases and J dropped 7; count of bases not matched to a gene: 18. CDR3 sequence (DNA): TGTGCCAGCAGCTTCCTGTCCACGGCGGGAGCGTCGGGAGAGCAGTACTTC. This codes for CASSFLSTAGASGEQYF.

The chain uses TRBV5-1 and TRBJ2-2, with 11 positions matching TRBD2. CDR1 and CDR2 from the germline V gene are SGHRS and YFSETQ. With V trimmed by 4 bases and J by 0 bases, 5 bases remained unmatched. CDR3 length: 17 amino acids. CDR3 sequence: CASSPQTSGTNTGELFF. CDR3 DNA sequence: TGCGCCAGCAGCCCCCAGACTAGCGGGACGAACACCGGGGAGCTGTTTTTT.

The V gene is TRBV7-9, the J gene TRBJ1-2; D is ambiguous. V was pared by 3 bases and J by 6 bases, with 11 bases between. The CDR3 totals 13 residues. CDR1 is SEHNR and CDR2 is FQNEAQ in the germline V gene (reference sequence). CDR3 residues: CASSLAVRNGYTF. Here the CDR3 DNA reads TGTGCCAGCAGCTTGGCGGTCCGGAATGGCTACACCTTC. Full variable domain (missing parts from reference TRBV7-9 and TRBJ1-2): DTGVSQNPRHKITKRGQNVTFRCDPISEHNRLYWYRQTLGQGPEFLTYFQNEAQLEKSRLLSDRFSAERPKGSFSTLEIQRTEQGDSAMYLCASSLAVRNGYTFGSGTRLTVV.

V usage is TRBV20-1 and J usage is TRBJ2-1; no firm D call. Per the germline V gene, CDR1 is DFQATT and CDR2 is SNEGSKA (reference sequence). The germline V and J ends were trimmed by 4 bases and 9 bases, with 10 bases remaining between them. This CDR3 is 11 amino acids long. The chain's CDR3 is CSAIQAFEQFF. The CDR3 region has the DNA TGCAGTGCTATCCAGGCGTTTGAGCAGTTCTTC.

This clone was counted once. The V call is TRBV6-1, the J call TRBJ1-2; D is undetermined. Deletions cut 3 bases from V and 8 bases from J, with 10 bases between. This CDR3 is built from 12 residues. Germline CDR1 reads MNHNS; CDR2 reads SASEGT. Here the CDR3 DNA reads TGTGCCAGCAGTGAGAGTTTGTGGGGCTACACCTTC. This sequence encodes CASSESLWGYTF.

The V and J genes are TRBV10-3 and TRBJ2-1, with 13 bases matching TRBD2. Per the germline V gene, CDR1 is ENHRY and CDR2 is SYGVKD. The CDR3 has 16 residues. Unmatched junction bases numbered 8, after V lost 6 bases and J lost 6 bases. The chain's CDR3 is CAISPGTSGATNEQFF. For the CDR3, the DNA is TGTGCCATCAGCCCCGGGACTAGCGGGGCGACCAATGAGCAGTTCTTC.

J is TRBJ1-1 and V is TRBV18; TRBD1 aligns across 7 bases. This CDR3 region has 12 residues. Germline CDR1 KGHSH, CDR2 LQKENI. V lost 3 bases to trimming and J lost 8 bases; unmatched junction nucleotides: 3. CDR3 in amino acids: CASSPGQQEAFF. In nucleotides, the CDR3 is TGTGCCAGCTCACCGGGACAGCAAGAAGCTTTCTTT.

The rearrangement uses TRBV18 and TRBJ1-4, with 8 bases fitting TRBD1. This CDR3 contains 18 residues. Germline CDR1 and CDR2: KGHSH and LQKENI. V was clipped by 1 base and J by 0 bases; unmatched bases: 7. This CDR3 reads CASSPRQTGVATNEKLFF. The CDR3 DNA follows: TGTGCCAGCTCACCACGGCAGACAGGGGTCGCAACTAATGAAAAACTGTTTTTT.

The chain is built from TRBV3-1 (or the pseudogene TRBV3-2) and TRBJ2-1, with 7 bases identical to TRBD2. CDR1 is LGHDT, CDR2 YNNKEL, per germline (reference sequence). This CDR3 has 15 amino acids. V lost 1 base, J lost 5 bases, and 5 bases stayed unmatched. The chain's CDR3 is CASSQAAGVNNEQFF. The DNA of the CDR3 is TGTGCCAGCAGCCAAGCGGCGGGAGTGAACAATGAGCAGTTCTTC.

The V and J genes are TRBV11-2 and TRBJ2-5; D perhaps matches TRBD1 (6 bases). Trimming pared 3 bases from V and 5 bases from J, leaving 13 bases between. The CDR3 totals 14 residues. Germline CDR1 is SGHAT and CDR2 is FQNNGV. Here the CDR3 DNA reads TGTGCCAGCAGCTTGACGACAGGCAGCGAGACCCAGTACTTC. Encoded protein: CASSLTTGSETQYF.

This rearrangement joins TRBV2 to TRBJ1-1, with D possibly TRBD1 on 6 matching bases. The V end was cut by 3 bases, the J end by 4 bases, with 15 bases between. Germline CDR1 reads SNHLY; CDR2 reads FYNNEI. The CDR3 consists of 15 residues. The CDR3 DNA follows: TGTGCCAGCAGTGACCTGGGGGCTGAGGTCACTGAAGCTTTCTTT. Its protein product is CASSDLGAEVTEAFF. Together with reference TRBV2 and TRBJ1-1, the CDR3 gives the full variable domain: EPEVTQTPSHQVTQMGQEVILRCVPISNHLYFYWYRQILGQKVEFLVSFYNNEISEKSEIFDDQFSVERPDGSNFTLKIRSTKLEDSAMYFCASSDLGAEVTEAFFGQGTRLTVV.

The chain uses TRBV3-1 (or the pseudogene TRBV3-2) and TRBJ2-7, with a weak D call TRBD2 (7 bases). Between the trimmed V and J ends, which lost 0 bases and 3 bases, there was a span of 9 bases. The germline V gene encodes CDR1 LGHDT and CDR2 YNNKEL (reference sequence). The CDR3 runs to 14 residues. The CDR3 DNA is TGTGCCAGCAGCCAAGAAGGGGGGGTCTACGAGCAGTACTTC. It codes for CASSQEGGVYEQYF.

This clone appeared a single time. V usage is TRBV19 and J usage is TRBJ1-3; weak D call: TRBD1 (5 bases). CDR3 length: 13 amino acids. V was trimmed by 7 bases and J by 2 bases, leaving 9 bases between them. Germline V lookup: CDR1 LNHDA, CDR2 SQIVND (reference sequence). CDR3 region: CASTSRAGNTIYF. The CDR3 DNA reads TGTGCCAGTACCTCCAGGGCTGGAAACACCATATATTTT.

The CDR3 coding sequence is TGTGCCATCAGCTCCCGGGACTCGAGCTCCTACGAGCAGTACTTC. Amino acid sequence: CAISSRDSSSYEQYF. The chain has TRBV10-3 and TRBJ2-7; the D gene is possibly TRBD2 (6 bases). In germline, CDR1 is ENHRY, CDR2 SYGVKD. V lost 6 bases and J lost 0, with 15 bases in between. This CDR3 region has 15 residues.

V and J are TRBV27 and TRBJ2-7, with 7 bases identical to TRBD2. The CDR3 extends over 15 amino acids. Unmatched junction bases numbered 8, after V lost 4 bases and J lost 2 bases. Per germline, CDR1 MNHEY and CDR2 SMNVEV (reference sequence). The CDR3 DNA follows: TGTGCCAGCAGTTCCAGCGGGGAGTGGCCCTACGAGCAGTACTTC. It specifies CASSSSGEWPYEQYF.